The rows below give T cell receptor beta chains drawn from one sample of a study of OX40 agonist ivuxolimab in advanced cancers. The method was immunoSEQ multiplex PCR; TCRdb's version includes in-frame clones alone and lacks a portion of them. The table lists fewer than 45,000 clones, 82% of them singletons. The sample here was CD4+ or CD8+ T cells sorted from blood, taken in a trial of the OX40 agonist ivuxolimab. The source is an adult with an advanced solid tumor such as melanoma, head and neck, liver or kidney cancer. Each CDR3 is given with its conserved first and last residue. The D gene is left open where the match is weak. Rows may omit the clone size; those that give it use once, few, many or a size class.

TGTGCCAGCCTTGCTATGGTACGCAATCAGCCCCAGCATTTT	CASLAMVRNQPQHF	TRBJ1-5	.	TRBV6-1	.
TGTGCCAGCTTACAGGGAAACACTGAAGCTTTCTTT	CASLQGNTEAFF	TRBJ1-1	.	TRBV19	.
TGTGCCAGCAGAAACACAGGGGTTCATGAGCAGTTCTTC	CASRNTGVHEQFF	TRBJ2-1	once	TRBV28	TRBD1
TGCGCCAGCAGCTTGAGACGGGGGGCATCGACAGATACGCAGTATTTT	CASSLRRGASTDTQYF	TRBJ2-3	few	TRBV5-1	.
TGTGCCAGCAGCCTCGGACAGGGCAGAAACAATGAGCAGTTCTTC	CASSLGQGRNNEQFF	TRBJ2-1	.	TRBV27	TRBD1
TGCGCCAGCAGCCAAGGTGTGACCTCCTACGAGCAGTACTTC	CASSQGVTSYEQYF	TRBJ2-7	.	TRBV4-1	.
TGTGCCAGCAGCTTAGGTAGCGGGCACCACAATGAGCAGTTCTTC	CASSLGSGHHNEQFF	TRBJ2-1	.	TRBV11-2	TRBD2
TGTGCCAGCAGCTTACCCGGAACCCAGAGGGACGATCAGCCCCAGCATTTT	CASSLPGTQRDDQPQHF	TRBJ1-5	few	TRBV7-6	.
TGTGCCAGCAGCCCGAGGGGGGATTCGAACACTGAAGCTTTCTTT	CASSPRGDSNTEAFF	TRBJ1-1	.	TRBV4-2	.
TGTGCCAGCAGCTTATTCAGGGGCCAAGCCTACGAGCAGTACTTC	CASSLFRGQAYEQYF	TRBJ2-7	.	TRBV13	.
TGTGCCAGCAGTTTAAAGACTGAAGCTTTCTTT	CASSLKTEAFF	TRBJ1-1	.	TRBV28	.
TGTGCCAGCACTCGCACAGATACGCAGTATTTT	CASTRTDTQYF	TRBJ2-3	.	TRBV6-1	.
TGCGCCAGCAGTGGGACCACAGATACGCAGTATTTT	CASSGTTDTQYF	TRBJ2-3	.	TRBV10-1	.
TGTGCCAGTAGAGACGACAGGGTAAAAAACATTCAGTACTTC	CASRDDRVKNIQYF	TRBJ2-4	.	TRBV19	TRBD1
TGTGCCAGCAGCATTGGCACCCTTTCCACTGAAGCTTTCTTT	CASSIGTLSTEAFF	TRBJ1-1	.	TRBV7-8	.
TGTGCCAGCTCACCAAGCGGGACCTACAATGAGCAGTTCTTC	CASSPSGTYNEQFF	TRBJ2-1	.	TRBV18	TRBD2
TGTGCCAGTAAGACTAGCGGGGGGGCAAAAGATACGCAGTATTTT	CASKTSGGAKDTQYF	TRBJ2-3	.	TRBV19	TRBD2
TGTGCCAGCAGCCTCTTGGAGGGTCGAGAGACCCAGTACTTC	CASSLLEGRETQYF	TRBJ2-5	.	TRBV5-5	.
TGTGCCTGGAGTGTACTCAGCGGGGCCACAGATACGCAGTATTTT	CAWSVLSGATDTQYF	TRBJ2-3	few	TRBV30	TRBD2
TGTGCCAGCAGCCCGGCGAGCAATGAGCAGTTCTTC	CASSPASNEQFF	TRBJ2-1	few	TRBV11-3	.
TGTGCCAGCATGGCGGCTAGTTGGGAGTTCTTC	CASMAASWEFF	TRBJ2-1	.	TRBV6-1	.
TGTGCTAGTGGTTTGGGGGGGACTGGCACAGATACGCAGTATTTT	CASGLGGTGTDTQYF	TRBJ2-3	.	TRBV12-5	.
TGTGCCAGCAGCGAAAGTAGGGGGCCTTCTGGGGCCAACGTCCTGACTTTC	CASSESRGPSGANVLTF	TRBJ2-6	.	TRBV9	TRBD1
TGCAGCGGTGTGGTCCCCGGGGGCGGCACAGATACGCAGTATTTT	CSGVVPGGGTDTQYF	TRBJ2-3	.	TRBV29-1	.
TGTGCTAGTGGTTTAAGCACCGTTAACTATGGCTACACCTTC	CASGLSTVNYGYTF	TRBJ1-2	few	TRBV12-5	.
TGTGCCAGCAGCTTAGGAGCGGGGAACACCGGGGAGCTGTTTTTT	CASSLGAGNTGELFF	TRBJ2-2	.	TRBV7-2	.
TGTGCCAGCAGCACCCAGGCCCTAGCGCGGGTTAGCGGGCAGTTCTTC	CASSTQALARVSGQFF	TRBJ2-1	.	TRBV7-8	.
TGTGCCAGCGGTCGAGGGGGGCAGCCCCAGCATTTT	CASGRGGQPQHF	TRBJ1-5	.	TRBV27	.
TGTGCCACCACGACAGGGGCTGAAAGCTACGAGCAGTACTTC	CATTTGAESYEQYF	TRBJ2-7	.	TRBV10-3	TRBD1
TGTGCCATCAGTGAGGCAATAGCGGGAGGGCCGGGGGAGCAGTACTTC	CAISEAIAGGPGEQYF	TRBJ2-7	.	TRBV10-3	TRBD2
TGTGCCAGCAGCCGAAGGAGAGGGGCCAACGTCCTGACTTTC	CASSRRRGANVLTF	TRBJ2-6	few	TRBV7-2	.